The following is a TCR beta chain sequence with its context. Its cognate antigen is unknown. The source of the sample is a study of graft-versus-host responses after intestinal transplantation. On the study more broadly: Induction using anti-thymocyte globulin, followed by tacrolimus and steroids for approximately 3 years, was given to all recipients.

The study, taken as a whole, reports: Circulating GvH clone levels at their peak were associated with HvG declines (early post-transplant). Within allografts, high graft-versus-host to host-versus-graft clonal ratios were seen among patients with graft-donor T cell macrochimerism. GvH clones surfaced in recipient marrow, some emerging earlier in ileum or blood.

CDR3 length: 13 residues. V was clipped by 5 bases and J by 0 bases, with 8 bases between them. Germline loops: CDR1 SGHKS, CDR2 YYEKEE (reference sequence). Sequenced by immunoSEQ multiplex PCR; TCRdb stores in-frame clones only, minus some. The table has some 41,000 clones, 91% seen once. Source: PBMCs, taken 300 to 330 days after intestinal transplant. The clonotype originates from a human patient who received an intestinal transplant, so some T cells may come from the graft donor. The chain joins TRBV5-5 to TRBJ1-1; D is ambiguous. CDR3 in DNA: TGTGCCAGCAGTCGTAAATTGAACACTGAAGCTTTCTTT. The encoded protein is CASSRKLNTEAFF. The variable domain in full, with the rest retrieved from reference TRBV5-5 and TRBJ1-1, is DAGVTQSPTHLIKTRGQQVTLRCSPISGHKSVSWYQQVLGQGPQFIFQYYEKEERGRGNFPDRFSARQFPNYSSELNVNALLLGDSALYLCASSRKLNTEAFFGQGTRLTVV.